This TCR beta chain originates from a study of CD4 and CD8 cells across lung adenocarcinoma regions. Localized lung adenocarcinoma, a non-small cell lung cancer, affected the donors. TCRdb passed the PCR reads through MiXCR, listing each CDR3 protein once. The table includes more than 4,000 distinct CDR3 sequences, about 45% detected once. The CDR3 totals 12 residues. The V end lost 0 bases, the J end lost 8 bases, and 5 bases lay between the germline ends. The germline gives CDR1 MGHRA, CDR2 YSYEKL. Material: CD4+ T cells from the margin of a lung tumor. The chain employs TRBV4-1 and TRBJ2-4; no firm D call. The clonotype comes from a female donor with lung adenocarcinoma. The CD4 and CD8 labels of this study may be unreliable. CDR3 bases: TGCGCCAGCAGCCAAGATAAGGACATTCAGTACTTC. It specifies CASSQDKDIQYF.